These 26 T cell receptor beta chains originate from one sample sequenced in a study of a mutant IDH1 vaccine in newly diagnosed glioma. The antigens of these receptors remain unknown. The time point here: week 23, last vaccination. With topical imiquimod, each dose of the vaccine consisted of 300 ug of mutant IDH1 20-mer peptide. Profiling relied on immunoSEQ multiplex PCR, and the TCRdb table lists in-frame clones only, not all of them. The sample consists of about 65,000 clones, 70% to 90% of them appearing once. The specimen comprised PBMCs, sampled from a glioma patient whose treatment included an IDH1 peptide vaccine. All receptors derive from a man aged 30 to 39 with glioma.

This clone was recorded only once. One junction end disagrees with the germline gene, perhaps due to a read error. The sample holds other DNA sequences that translate to the same CDR3. The chain employs TRBV18 and TRBJ2-2; D not resolved. CDR1 and CDR2 (germline): KGHSH, LQKENI. CDR3 length: 15 amino acids. The CDR3 is CASSPTRQDTGELFF. Written as DNA, the CDR3 is TGCGCCAGCTCACCGACAAGGCAAGACACCGGGGAGCTGTTTTTT.

This chain links TRBV10-1 with TRBJ2-5, with 9 nucleotides matching TRBD1. The V gene end was trimmed by 6 bases and the J gene end by 5 bases; junction bases not matched to a gene: 7. The germline V gene has CDR1 WNHNN and CDR2 SYGVQD (reference sequence). The CDR3 covers 14 residues. The CDR3, as DNA: TGCGCCAGCAGCGAGGACAGGGGACGTGAGACCCAGTACTTC. It is translated as CASSEDRGRETQYF.

The V call is TRBV5-4, the J call TRBJ1-2, with D perhaps matching TRBD1 (5 bases). Per germline, CDR1 SGHNT and CDR2 YYREEE (reference sequence). The CDR3 covers 16 residues. Trimming pared 5 bases from V and 5 bases from J, leaving 22 bases between. The CDR3 nucleotides read TGTGCCAGCAGTCCTAACCTGAGCCCAGGGAATTATGGCTACACCTTC. Protein: CASSPNLSPGNYGYTF.

This chain joins TRBV5-1 and TRBJ2-7; TRBD1 aligns across 7 bases. The CDR3 totals 14 residues. J was trimmed by 4 bases and V by 3 bases; bases with no gene match: 7. CDR1 SGHRS and CDR2 YFSETQ come from the germline V gene. The CDR3 here is CASSWTGTVYEQYF. The DNA for the CDR3 is TGCGCCAGCAGCTGGACCGGGACAGTATACGAGCAGTACTTC. Supplemented by reference TRBV5-1 and TRBJ2-7, the full variable domain reads KAGVTQTPRYLIKTRGQQVTLSCSPISGHRSVSWYQQTPGQGLQFLFEYFSETQRNKGNFPGRFSGRQFSNSRSEMNVSTLELGDSALYLCASSWTGTVYEQYFGPGTRLTVT.

This chain connects TRBV7-6 to TRBJ1-6; D is undetermined. V was clipped by 5 bases and J by 8 bases, with 16 bases between them. The CDR3 consists of 15 residues. Germline lookup yields CDR1 SGHVS and CDR2 FNYEAQ. As DNA, the CDR3 is TGTGCCAGCAGCCCTGGTCCGAAAGAAGATTCACCCCTCCACTTT. It codes for CASSPGPKEDSPLHF.

The V call is TRBV7-9, the J call TRBJ1-2; D call uncertain. V was clipped by 6 bases and J by 0 bases, with 23 bases between them. Looked up from germline, CDR1 is SEHNR and CDR2 is FQNEAQ (reference sequence). The CDR3 covers 18 residues. The CDR3 is CASRYHQDFPLANYGYTF. The CDR3 DNA sequence: TGTGCCAGCAGATATCACCAGGACTTCCCCCTAGCTAACTATGGCTACACCTTC.

The rearrangement links TRBV6-5 to TRBJ2-7; D call uncertain. Trimming cost V 2 bases and J 0 bases, with 5 bases left between them. The CDR3 contains 13 residues. From germline, CDR1 is MNHEY and CDR2 SVGAGI. CDR3: CASSYASSYEQYF. The DNA for the CDR3 is TGTGCCAGCAGTTACGCAAGCTCCTACGAGCAGTACTTC.

The chain has TRBV29-1 and TRBJ1-6; tentatively, D is TRBD1 (5 bases). This CDR3 has 13 residues. The V end lost 5 bases, the J end lost 10 bases, and 15 bases lay between the germline ends. From germline, CDR1 is SQVTM and CDR2 ANQGSEA. CDR3 in DNA: TGCAGCGTTATGGGACGGGATGGGTCACCCCTCCACTTT. Amino acids: CSVMGRDGSPLHF.

The rearrangement uses TRBV10-3 and TRBJ2-7; D call uncertain. The V and J ends lost 2 bases and 2 bases respectively, with 10 bases between them. Germline V CDR1 and CDR2: ENHRY, SYGVKD. This CDR3 spans 14 amino acids. CDR3 nucleotide sequence: TGTGCCATCAGTGAGCAACCCGACCCCTACGAGCAGTACTTC. The encoded protein is CAISEQPDPYEQYF.

CDR3 in amino acids: CAGRHNSGNTIYF. CDR3 in DNA: TGTGCCGGAAGACACAACTCTGGAAACACCATATATTTT. This sequence joins TRBV6-1 and TRBJ1-3, with no clear D. Germline V gives CDR1 MNHNS, CDR2 SASEGT. V was pared by 11 bases and J by 0 bases, with 11 bases between. This CDR3 contains 13 residues.

This clone was found a few times. This CDR3 reads CASSLQTENTEAFF. The CDR3 DNA follows: TGTGCCAGCAGCTTGCAGACAGAGAACACTGAAGCTTTCTTT. This chain uses TRBV7-9 with TRBJ1-1; TRBD1 might be the D (5 bases). The CDR3 is 14 residues long. Per the germline V gene, CDR1 is SEHNR and CDR2 is FQNEAQ (reference sequence). The ends were cut back, 3 bases at V and 1 base at J, with 9 bases in the middle.

V and J are TRBV5-3 and TRBJ2-7, with D possibly matching TRBD2 (6 bases). TRBV5-3 carries the ORF label, with uncertain function. The CDR3 contains 15 residues. With 4 bases removed from V and 6 bases from J, the gap between germline ends came to 20 bases. The CDR3 loop is CARSPPPGSGSEQYF. The DNA for the CDR3 is TGTGCCAGAAGCCCCCCCCCTGGTAGCGGCTCCGAGCAGTACTTC.

CDR3 in DNA: TGTGCCAGCAGCCCAGAGGTTGAAGAGACCCAGTACTTC. This codes for CASSPEVEETQYF. This sequence joins TRBV7-8 and TRBJ2-5; D is ambiguous. The CDR3 loop spans 13 amino acids. The germline V and J ends were trimmed by 5 bases and 3 bases, with 10 bases remaining between them. Germline V gene data show CDR1 as SGHVS and CDR2 as FQNEAQ.

The V gene is TRBV29-1, the J gene TRBJ1-1; D might be TRBD1 (6 bases). Deletions cut 4 bases from V and 1 base from J, with 13 bases between. There are 14 residues in the CDR3. The germline gives CDR1 SQVTM, CDR2 ANQGSEA. CDR3 amino acids: CSVVRDTENTEAFF. CDR3 DNA sequence: TGCAGCGTTGTCCGGGACACCGAGAACACTGAAGCTTTCTTT. The full variable domain, with the rest looked up from reference TRBV29-1 and TRBJ1-1, is SAVISQKPSRDICQRGTSLTIQCQVDSQVTMMFWYRQQPGQSLTLIATANQGSEATYESGFVIDKFPISRPNLTFSTLTVSNMSPEDSSIYLCSVVRDTENTEAFFGQGTRLTVV.

The chain carries TRBV4-2 and TRBJ1-1; D is perhaps TRBD1 (5 bases). The CDR3 has 16 amino acids. CDR1 is LGHNA, CDR2 YNFKEQ, per germline. The V end was cut by 0 bases, the J end by 4 bases, with 15 bases between. The CDR3, as DNA: TGTGCCAGCAGCCAAGATTTCTTGGGGACCCCCACTGAAGCTTTCTTT. Encoded protein: CASSQDFLGTPTEAFF.

The chain employs TRBV9 and TRBJ2-1; D is uncertain. Germline CDR1 is SGDLS and CDR2 is YYNGEE. There are 12 residues in the CDR3. Trimming cost V 0 bases and J 10 bases, with 8 bases left between them. CDR3 sequence reads: CASSVEPEEQFF. The CDR3 region has the DNA TGTGCCAGCAGCGTAGAGCCGGAGGAGCAGTTCTTC.

The CDR3 loop is CASSLDVGNSPLHF. The CDR3 nucleotides read TGTGCCAGCAGCTTAGACGTGGGCAATTCACCCCTCCACTTT. The gene calls are TRBV7-6 and TRBJ1-6; D ambiguous. The CDR3 contains 14 residues. The ends were cut back, 1 base at V and 7 bases at J, with 8 bases in the middle. The V gene's germline CDR1 is SGHVS and CDR2 FNYEAQ.

This clone was detected only a few times. CDR3 sequence: CSQGGTAEAFF. CDR3 DNA sequence: TGCAGTCAGGGCGGGACCGCTGAAGCTTTCTTT. The chain uses TRBV20-1 and TRBJ1-1; a possible D gene is TRBD1 (5 bases). V lost 8 bases to trimming and J lost 6 bases, with 13 bases between them. Germline CDR1 DFQATT, CDR2 SNEGSKA (reference sequence). This CDR3 region has 11 residues.

CDR3 coding DNA: TGCGCCAGCAGTGAAGGTTGGAGCACAGATACGCAGTATTTT. Translation gives CASSEGWSTDTQYF. The chain is built from TRBV10-1 and TRBJ2-3; D gene uncertain. The CDR3 is 14 residues long. Germline V gives CDR1 WNHNN, CDR2 SYGVQD (reference sequence). V lost 3 bases, J lost 0 bases, and 7 bases lay in between.

The rearrangement joins TRBV7-9 to TRBJ2-7; perhaps TRBD1 as D (5 bases). From germline, CDR1 is SEHNR and CDR2 FQNEAQ (reference sequence). The V end was cut by 5 bases, the J end by 2 bases, with 19 bases between. This CDR3 contains 16 residues. The CDR3 region is CASSVLPTRVAYEQYF. DNA for the CDR3: TGTGCCAGCAGCGTATTGCCCACCAGGGTAGCCTACGAGCAGTACTTC. Drawing the rest from reference TRBV7-9 and TRBJ2-7, the complete variable domain is DTGVSQNPRHKITKRGQNVTFRCDPISEHNRLYWYRQTLGQGPEFLTYFQNEAQLEKSRLLSDRFSAERPKGSFSTLEIQRTEQGDSAMYLCASSVLPTRVAYEQYFGPGTRLTVT.

This clone was recorded once. The V gene is TRBV5-1, the J gene TRBJ2-1; 10 bases match TRBD2. The CDR3 is 15 residues long. J gave up 4 bases and V 3 bases, and 4 bases lay outside the gene matches. The V gene's germline CDR1 is SGHRS and CDR2 YFSETQ. CDR3 coding DNA: TGCGCCAGCAGCTCGAGCGGGGGGGATTACAATGAGCAGTTCTTC. Its protein product is CASSSSGGDYNEQFF.

The J gene is TRBJ2-7, the V gene TRBV29-1; 7 bases line up with TRBD2. This CDR3 has 14 amino acids. V gave up 4 bases and J gave up 2 bases; unmatched junction bases: 8. Per germline, CDR1 SQVTM and CDR2 ANQGSEA. Written as DNA, the CDR3 is TGCAGCGTTGTCATTCCTAGCGGAACCTACGAGCAGTACTTC. This translates into CSVVIPSGTYEQYF.

V is TRBV2 and J is TRBJ2-6, with 11 bases identical to TRBD2. The CDR3 has 20 residues. J lost 3 bases, V lost 3 bases, and 13 bases had no gene match. CDR1 and CDR2 from the germline V gene are SNHLY and FYNNEI. In DNA form, the CDR3 reads TGTGCCAGCAGTGAGGGCCGGGGTAGCGGGGGGGCTCATGGGGCCAACGTCCTGACTTTC. This encodes CASSEGRGSGGAHGANVLTF.

The genes are TRBV7-8 and TRBJ2-1; 8 bases agree with TRBD2. The V segment lost 6 bases and the J segment 3 bases; nucleotides outside the gene matches: 13. Germline lookup yields CDR1 SGHVS and CDR2 FQNEAQ. This CDR3 comprises 17 residues. In DNA, the CDR3 is TGTGCCAGCAGTTCTACGGGGGGGCGGTTGGACTACAATGAGCAGTTCTTC. It translates to CASSSTGGRLDYNEQFF.

The chain combines TRBV11-2 with TRBJ1-3; D unclear. This CDR3 has 12 residues. V was clipped by 3 bases and J by 4 bases, with 4 bases between them. CDR1 and CDR2 (germline): SGHAT, FQNNGV. The CDR3 DNA is TGTGCCAGCAGCTTGCCAGGAAACACCATATATTTT. This sequence encodes CASSLPGNTIYF.

A remark on this clone: Mismatch with germline at one junction end may stem from a read error. The chain has TRBV11-2 and TRBJ2-2; D remains unclear. The CDR3 extends over 12 amino acids. Germline V gene data show CDR1 as SGHAT and CDR2 as FQNNGV. CDR3 loop: CASSHNSGELFF. The DNA of the CDR3 is TGTGCCAGCAGCCACAACAGCGGGGAGCTGTTTTTT.